One T cell receptor (beta chain) is described in this entry. These data come from a study of T cells in Graves' hyperthyroidism and ophthalmopathy. Study-wide context: Peripheral blood samples were taken at initial diagnosis, prior to any treatment.

This CDR3 has 15 amino acids. Trimming took off 6 bases at V and 3 bases at J, with 17 bases between the two ends. Germline CDR1 and CDR2: SNHLY and FYNNEI. TCR beta CDR3 regions were amplified from RNA transcripts. HTBI primers were used for first-round RT-PCR of the TCR CDR3. Each CDR3 protein gets one entry after TCRdb re-called the multiplex PCR reads with MiXCR. Here the sample spans 700,000 to 850,000 distinct CDR3 sequences, roughly a third being singletons. The sequence came from a woman aged 40-49 years with Graves' hyperthyroidism. The chain joins TRBV2 to TRBJ1-1; a possible D gene is TRBD1 (6 bases). Sequences were obtained from blood. The CDR3, as DNA: TGTGCCAGCAGCGGCCCCCAACAGGGATACACTGAAGCTTTCTTT. This translates into CASSGPQQGYTEAFF.